A single T cell receptor beta chain is shown here with its context. As yet, its antigen is unknown. The CDR3 consists of 15 residues. V was pared by 5 bases and J by 2 bases, with 16 bases between. Each CDR3 protein is one row after TCRdb ran MiXCR on the 5' RACE reads. The sample shows around 430,000 distinct CDR3 sequences, roughly a sixth of them seen only once. The sample comes from a study of CD8 T cells in ankylosing spondylitis. General study findings and limits: Typical of ankylosing spondylitis blood, it appeared, was a TCR beta motif of eight highly homologous variants. Disease-associated clonotypes exhibited CD8+ identity and were relatively infrequent in peripheral blood.

This rearrangement joins TRBV12-3 or TRBV12-4 to TRBJ2-7; no clear D gene. The sample consisted of blood, either unsorted or a sorted T cell fraction (not recorded which). This TCR came from a male donor with ankylosing spondylitis. Written as DNA, the CDR3 is TGTGCCAGCAGTCCCCGAGGCCCGTACCCCTACGAGCAGTACTTC. Its protein product is CASSPRGPYPYEQYF.